This section outlines one T cell receptor (beta chain) sequence together with its context. This entry is derived from a study of blood T cell repertoires in COVID-19. Here immunoSEQ multiplex PCR was the method, and the copy in TCRdb shows in-frame clones only, minus some. The sample carries approximately 150,000 clones, roughly 89% recorded once. The CDR3 has 14 amino acids. Germline values: CDR1 SGHTA, CDR2 FQGTGA. V lost 5 bases to trimming and J lost 3 bases, with 12 bases between them. This TCR derives from a woman in her 50s with active or convalescent COVID-19. Sequenced: peripheral blood. The chain combines TRBV7-3 with TRBJ2-3, with D possibly being TRBD2 (5 bases). CDR3 amino acids: CASSTGLSTDTQYF. DNA for the CDR3: TGTGCCAGCAGCACCGGACTCTCGACAGATACGCAGTATTTT.